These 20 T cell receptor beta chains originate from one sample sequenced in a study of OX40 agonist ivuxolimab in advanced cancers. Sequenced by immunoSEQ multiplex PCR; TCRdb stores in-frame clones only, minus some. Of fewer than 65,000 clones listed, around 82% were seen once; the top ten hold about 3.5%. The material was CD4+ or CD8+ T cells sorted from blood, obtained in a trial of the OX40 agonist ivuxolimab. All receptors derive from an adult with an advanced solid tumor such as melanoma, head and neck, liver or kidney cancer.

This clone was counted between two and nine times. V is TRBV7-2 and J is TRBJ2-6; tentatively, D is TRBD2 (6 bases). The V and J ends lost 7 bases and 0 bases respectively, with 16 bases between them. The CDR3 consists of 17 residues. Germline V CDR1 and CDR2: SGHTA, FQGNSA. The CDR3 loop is CASTLSGGNSGANVLTF. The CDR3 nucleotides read TGTGCCAGCACCTTGTCCGGGGGTAACTCTGGGGCCAACGTCCTGACTTTC.

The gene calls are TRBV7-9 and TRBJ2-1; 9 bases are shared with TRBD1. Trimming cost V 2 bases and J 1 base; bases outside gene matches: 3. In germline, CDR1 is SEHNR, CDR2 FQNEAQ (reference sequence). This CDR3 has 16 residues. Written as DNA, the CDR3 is TGTGCCAGCAGCTTATGGGGGACAGGGTCCTACAATGAGCAGTTCTTC. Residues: CASSLWGTGSYNEQFF.

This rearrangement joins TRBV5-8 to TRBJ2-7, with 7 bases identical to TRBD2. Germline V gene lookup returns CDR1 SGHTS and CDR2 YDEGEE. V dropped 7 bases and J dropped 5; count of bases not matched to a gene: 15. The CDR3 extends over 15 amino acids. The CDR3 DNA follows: TGTGCCAGCCACGCGGGGGACTCCTCCCGGAACGAGCAGTACTTC. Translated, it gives CASHAGDSSRNEQYF.

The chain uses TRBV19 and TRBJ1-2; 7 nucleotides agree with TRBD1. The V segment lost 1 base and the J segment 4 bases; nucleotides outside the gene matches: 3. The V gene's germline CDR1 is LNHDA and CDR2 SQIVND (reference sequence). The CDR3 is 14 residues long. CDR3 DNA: TGTGCCAGTAGTATAGGAGGGGGCGGCTATGGCTACACCTTC. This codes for CASSIGGGGYGYTF.

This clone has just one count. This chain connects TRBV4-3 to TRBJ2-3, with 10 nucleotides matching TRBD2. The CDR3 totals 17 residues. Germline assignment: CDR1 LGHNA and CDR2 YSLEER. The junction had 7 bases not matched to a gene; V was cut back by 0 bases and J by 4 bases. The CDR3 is CASSQDNSGGAADTQYF. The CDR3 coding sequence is TGCGCCAGCAGCCAAGATAACAGCGGGGGGGCCGCAGATACGCAGTATTTT.

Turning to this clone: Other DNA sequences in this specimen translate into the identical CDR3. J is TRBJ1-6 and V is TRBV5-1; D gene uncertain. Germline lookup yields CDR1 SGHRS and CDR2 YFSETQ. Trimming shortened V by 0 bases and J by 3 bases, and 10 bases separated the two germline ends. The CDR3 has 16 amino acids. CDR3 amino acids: CASSLVGSRYNSPLHF. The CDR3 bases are TGCGCCAGCAGCTTGGTCGGCTCACGCTATAATTCACCCCTCCACTTT. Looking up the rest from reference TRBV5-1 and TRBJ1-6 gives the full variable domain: KAGVTQTPRYLIKTRGQQVTLSCSPISGHRSVSWYQQTPGQGLQFLFEYFSETQRNKGNFPGRFSGRQFSNSRSEMNVSTLELGDSALYLCASSLVGSRYNSPLHFGNGTRLTVT.

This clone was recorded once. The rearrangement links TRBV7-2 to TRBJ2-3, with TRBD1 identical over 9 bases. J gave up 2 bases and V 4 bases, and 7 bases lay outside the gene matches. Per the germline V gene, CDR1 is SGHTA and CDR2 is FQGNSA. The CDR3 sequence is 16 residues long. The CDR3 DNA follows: TGTGCCAGCAGCTCTGCCGGGACAGGGATCACAGATACGCAGTATTTT. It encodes CASSSAGTGITDTQYF.

In DNA, the CDR3 is TGTGCCAGCAGCTTGAACCGCAGGCACCCGAGCAATCAGCCCCAGCATTTT. This translates into CASSLNRRHPSNQPQHF. The chain combines TRBV5-5 with TRBJ1-5, with no clear D. Deletions cut 1 base from V and 1 base from J, with 15 bases between. This CDR3 contains 17 residues. Germline V gene data show CDR1 as SGHKS and CDR2 as YYEKEE (reference sequence).

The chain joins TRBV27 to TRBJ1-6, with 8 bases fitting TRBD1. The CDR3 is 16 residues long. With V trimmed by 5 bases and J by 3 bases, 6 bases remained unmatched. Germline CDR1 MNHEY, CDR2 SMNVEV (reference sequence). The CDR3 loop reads CASSPWDRIYNSPLHF. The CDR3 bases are TGTGCCAGCAGTCCCTGGGACAGGATCTATAATTCACCCCTCCACTTT.

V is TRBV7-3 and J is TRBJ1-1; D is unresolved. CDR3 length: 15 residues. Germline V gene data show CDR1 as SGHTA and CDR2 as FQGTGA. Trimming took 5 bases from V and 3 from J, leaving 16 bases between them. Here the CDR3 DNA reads TGTGCCAGCAGCCCCTCCGGGGTGGCCCACACTGAAGCTTTCTTT. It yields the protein CASSPSGVAHTEAFF. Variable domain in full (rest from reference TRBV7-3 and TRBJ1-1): GAGVSQTPSNKVTEKGKYVELRCDPISGHTALYWYRQSLGQGPEFLIYFQGTGAADDSGLPNDRFFAVRPEGSVSTLKIQRTERGDSAVYLCASSPSGVAHTEAFFGQGTRLTVV.

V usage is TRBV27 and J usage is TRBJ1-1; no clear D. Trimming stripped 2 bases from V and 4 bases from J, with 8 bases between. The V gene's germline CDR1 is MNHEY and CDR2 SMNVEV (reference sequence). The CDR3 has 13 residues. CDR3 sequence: CASSLRVSTEAFF. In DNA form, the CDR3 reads TGTGCCAGCAGTTTACGGGTCAGCACTGAAGCTTTCTTT.

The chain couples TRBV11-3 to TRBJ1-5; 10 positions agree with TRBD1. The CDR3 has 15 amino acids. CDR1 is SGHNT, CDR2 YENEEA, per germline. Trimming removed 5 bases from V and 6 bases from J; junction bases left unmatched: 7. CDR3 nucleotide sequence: TGTGCCAGCAGCCTCCGGACAGGGGGATTTCAGCCCCAGCATTTT. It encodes CASSLRTGGFQPQHF.

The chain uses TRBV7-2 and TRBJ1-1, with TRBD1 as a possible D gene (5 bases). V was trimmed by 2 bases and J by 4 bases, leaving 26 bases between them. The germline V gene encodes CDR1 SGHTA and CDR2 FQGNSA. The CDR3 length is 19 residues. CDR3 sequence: CASSLLFVFRQPRITEAFF. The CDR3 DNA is TGTGCCAGCAGCTTACTCTTCGTATTTCGACAGCCGAGAATCACTGAAGCTTTCTTT.

The CDR3 here is CASSPQSNYGYTF. The CDR3, as DNA: TGTGCCAGCAGTCCCCAGTCGAACTATGGCTACACCTTC. The chain has TRBV6-6 and TRBJ1-2; D ambiguous. Between the trimmed V and J ends, which lost 5 bases and 2 bases, there was a span of 9 bases. In germline, CDR1 is MNHNY, CDR2 SVGAGI (reference sequence). The CDR3 covers 13 residues.

The CDR3 bases are TGCAGCGTTGAAGGGGGACTAGCGGGAAGGGAGCAGTACTTC. This encodes CSVEGGLAGREQYF. This chain joins TRBV29-1 and TRBJ2-7; 13 bases align to TRBD2. Unmatched junction bases numbered 4, after V lost 1 base and J lost 7 bases. This CDR3 is built from 14 residues. CDR1 and CDR2 from the germline V gene are SQVTM and ANQGSEA.

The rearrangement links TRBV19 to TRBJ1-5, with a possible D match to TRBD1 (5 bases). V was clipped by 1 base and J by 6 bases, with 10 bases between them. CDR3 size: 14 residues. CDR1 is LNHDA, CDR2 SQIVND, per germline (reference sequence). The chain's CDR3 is CASSIVSGTQPQHF. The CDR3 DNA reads TGTGCCAGTAGTATAGTATCAGGGACTCAGCCCCAGCATTTT. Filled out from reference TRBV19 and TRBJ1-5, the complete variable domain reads DGGITQSPKYLFRKEGQNVTLSCEQNLNHDAMYWYRQDPGQGLRLIYYSQIVNDFQKGDIAEGYSVSREKKESFPLTVTSAQKNPTAFYLCASSIVSGTQPQHFGDGTRLSIL.

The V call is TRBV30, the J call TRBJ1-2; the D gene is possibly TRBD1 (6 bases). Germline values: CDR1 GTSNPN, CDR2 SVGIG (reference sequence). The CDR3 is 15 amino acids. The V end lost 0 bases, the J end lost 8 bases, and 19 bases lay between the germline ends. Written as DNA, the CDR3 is TGTGCCTGGAGTGTACCCGGCCTTTGGGGGCTCGGCTACACCTTC. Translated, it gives CAWSVPGLWGLGYTF.

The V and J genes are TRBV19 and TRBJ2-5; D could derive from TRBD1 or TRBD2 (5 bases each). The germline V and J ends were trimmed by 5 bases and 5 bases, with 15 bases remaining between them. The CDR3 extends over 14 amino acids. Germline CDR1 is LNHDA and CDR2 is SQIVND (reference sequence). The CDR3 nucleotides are TGTGCCAGTAGTTCGGGCCCAGGGACGGAGACCCAGTACTTC. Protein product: CASSSGPGTETQYF.

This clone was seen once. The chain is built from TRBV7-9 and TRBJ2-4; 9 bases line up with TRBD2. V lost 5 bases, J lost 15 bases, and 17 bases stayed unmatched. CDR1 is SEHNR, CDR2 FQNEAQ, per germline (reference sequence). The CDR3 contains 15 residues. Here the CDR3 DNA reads TGTGCCAGCAGCCAAGGCCTAGCGGGAACTTTAACTCGGTACTTC. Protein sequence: CASSQGLAGTLTRYF.

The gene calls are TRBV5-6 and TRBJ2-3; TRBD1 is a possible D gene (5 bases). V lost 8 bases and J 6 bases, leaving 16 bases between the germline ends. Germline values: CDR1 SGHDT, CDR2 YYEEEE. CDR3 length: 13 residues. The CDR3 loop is CASTKQGGDTQYF. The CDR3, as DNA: TGTGCCAGTACCAAGCAGGGTGGGGATACGCAGTATTTT.